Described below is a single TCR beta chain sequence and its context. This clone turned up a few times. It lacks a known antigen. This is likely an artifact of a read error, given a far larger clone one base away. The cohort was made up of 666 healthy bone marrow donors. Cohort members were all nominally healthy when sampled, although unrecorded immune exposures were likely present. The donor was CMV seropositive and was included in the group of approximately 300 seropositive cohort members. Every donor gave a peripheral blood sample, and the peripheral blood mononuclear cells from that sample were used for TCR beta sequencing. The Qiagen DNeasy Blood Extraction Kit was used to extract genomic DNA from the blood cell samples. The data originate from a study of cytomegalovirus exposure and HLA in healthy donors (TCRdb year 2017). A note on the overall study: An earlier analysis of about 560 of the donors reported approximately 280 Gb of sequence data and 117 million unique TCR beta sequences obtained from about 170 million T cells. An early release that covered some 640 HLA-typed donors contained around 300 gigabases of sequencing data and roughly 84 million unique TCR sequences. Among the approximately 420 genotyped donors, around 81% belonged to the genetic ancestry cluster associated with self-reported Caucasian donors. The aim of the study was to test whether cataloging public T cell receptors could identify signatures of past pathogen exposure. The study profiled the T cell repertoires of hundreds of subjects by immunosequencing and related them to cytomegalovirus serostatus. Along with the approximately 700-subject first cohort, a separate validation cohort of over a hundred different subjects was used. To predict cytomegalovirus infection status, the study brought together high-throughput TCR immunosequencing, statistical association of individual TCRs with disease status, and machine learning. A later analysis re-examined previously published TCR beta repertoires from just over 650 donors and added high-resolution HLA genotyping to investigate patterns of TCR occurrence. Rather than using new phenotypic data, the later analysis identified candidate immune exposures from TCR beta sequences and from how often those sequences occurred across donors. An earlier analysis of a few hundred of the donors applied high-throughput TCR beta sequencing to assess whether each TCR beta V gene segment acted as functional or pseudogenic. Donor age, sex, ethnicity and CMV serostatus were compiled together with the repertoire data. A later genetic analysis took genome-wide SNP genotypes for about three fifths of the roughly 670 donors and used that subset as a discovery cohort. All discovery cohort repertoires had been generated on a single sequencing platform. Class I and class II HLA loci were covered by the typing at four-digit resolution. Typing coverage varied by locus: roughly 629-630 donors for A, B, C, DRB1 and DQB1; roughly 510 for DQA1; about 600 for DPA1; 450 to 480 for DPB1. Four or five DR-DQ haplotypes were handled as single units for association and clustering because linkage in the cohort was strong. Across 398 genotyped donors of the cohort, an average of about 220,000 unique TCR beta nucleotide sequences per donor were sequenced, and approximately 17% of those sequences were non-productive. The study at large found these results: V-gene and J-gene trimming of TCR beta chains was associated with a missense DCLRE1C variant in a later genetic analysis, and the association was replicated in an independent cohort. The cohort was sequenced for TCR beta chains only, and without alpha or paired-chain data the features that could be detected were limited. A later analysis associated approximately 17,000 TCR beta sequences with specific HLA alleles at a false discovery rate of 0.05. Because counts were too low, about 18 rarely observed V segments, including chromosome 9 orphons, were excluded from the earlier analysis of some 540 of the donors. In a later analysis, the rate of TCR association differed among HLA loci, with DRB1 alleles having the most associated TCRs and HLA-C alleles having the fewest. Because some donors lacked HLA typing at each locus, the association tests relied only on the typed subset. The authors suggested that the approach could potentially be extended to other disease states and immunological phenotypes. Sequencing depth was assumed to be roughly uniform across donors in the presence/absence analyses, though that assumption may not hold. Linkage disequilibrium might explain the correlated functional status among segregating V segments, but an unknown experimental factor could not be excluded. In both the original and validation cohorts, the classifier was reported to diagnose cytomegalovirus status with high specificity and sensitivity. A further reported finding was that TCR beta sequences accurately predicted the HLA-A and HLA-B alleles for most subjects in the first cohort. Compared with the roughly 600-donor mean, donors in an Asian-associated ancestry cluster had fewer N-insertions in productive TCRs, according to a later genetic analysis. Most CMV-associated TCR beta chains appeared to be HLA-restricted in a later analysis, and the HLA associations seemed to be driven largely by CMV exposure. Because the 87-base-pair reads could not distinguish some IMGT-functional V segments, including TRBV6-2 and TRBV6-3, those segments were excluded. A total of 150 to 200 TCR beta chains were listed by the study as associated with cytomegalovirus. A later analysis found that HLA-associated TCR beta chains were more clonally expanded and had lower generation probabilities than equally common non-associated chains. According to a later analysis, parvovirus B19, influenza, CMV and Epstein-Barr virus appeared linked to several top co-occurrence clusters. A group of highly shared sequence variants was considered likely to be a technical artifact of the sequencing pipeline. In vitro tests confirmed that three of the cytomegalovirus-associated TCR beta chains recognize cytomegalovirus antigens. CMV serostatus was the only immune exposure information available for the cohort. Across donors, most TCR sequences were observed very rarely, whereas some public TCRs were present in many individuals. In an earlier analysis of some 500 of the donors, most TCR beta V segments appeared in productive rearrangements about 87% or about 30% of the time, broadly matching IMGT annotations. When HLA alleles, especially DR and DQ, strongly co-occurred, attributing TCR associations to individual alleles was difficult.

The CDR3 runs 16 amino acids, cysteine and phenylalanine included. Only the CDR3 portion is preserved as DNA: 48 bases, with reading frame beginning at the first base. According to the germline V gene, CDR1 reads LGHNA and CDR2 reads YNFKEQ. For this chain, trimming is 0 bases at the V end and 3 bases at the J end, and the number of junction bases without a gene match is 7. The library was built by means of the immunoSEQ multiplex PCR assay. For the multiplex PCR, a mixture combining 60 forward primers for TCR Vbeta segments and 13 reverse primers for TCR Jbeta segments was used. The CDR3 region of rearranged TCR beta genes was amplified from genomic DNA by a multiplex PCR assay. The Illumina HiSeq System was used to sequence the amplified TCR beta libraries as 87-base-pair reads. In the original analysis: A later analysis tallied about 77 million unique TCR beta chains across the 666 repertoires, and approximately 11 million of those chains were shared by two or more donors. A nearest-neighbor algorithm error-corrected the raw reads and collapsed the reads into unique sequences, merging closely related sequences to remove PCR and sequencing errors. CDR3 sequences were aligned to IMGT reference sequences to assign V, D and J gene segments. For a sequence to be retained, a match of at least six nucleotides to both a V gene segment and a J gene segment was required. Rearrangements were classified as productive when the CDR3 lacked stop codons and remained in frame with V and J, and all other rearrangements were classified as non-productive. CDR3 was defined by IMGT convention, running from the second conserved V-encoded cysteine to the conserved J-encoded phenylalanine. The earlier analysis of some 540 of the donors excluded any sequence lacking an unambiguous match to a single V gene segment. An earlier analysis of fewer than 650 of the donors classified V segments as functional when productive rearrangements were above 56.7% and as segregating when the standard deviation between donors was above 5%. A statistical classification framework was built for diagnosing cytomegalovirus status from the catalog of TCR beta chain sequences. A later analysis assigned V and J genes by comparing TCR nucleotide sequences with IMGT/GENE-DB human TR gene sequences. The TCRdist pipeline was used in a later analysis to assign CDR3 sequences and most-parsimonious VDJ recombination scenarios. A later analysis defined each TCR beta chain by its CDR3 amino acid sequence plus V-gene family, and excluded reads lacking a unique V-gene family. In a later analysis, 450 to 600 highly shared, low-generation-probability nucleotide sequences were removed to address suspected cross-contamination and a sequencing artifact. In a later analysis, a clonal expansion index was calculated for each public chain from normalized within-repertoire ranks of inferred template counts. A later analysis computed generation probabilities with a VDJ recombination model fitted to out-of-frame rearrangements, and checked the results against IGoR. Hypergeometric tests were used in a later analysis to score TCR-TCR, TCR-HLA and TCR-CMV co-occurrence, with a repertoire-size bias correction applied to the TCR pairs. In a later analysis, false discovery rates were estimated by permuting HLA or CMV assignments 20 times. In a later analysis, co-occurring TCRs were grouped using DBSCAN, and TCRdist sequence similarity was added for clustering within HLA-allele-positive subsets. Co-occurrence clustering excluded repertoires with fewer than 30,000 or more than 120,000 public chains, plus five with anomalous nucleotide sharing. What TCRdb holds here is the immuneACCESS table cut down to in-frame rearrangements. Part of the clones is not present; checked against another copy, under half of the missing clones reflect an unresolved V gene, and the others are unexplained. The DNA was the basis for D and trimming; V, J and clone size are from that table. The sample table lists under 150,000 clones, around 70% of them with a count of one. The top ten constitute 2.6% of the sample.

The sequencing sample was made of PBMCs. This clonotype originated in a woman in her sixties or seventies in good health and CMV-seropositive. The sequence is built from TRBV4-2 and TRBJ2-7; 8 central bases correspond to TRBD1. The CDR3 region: CASSQELGTGYYEQYF. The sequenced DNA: TGTGCCAGCAGCCAAGAATTAGGGACAGGTTACTACGAGCAGTACTTC.